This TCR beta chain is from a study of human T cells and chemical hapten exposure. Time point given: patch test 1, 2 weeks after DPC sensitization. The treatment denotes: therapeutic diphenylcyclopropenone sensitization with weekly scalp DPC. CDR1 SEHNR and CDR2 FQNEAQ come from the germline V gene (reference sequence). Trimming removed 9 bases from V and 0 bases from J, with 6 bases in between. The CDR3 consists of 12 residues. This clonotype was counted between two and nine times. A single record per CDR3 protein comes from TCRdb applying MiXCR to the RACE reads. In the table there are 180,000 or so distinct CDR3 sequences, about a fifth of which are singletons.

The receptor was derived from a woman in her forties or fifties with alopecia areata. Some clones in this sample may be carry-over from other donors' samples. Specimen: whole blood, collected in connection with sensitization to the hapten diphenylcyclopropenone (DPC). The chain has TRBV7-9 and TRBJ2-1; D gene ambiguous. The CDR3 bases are TGTGCCAGTGAGGACTCCTACAATGAGCAGTTCTTC. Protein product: CASEDSYNEQFF. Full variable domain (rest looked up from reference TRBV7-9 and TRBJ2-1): DTGVSQNPRHKITKRGQNVTFRCDPISEHNRLYWYRQTLGQGPEFLTYFQNEAQLEKSRLLSDRFSAERPKGSFSTLEIQRTEQGDSAMYLCASEDSYNEQFFGPGTRLTVL.